Shown below are 26 T cell receptor beta chains from a single sample sequenced in a study of cytomegalovirus exposure and HLA in healthy donors. PCR amplification relied on 60 Vbeta primers (plus 13 Jbeta primers). Repertoires were generated with immunoSEQ multiplex PCR, while TCRdb's copy carries only in-frame clones and drops some. The listing records some 120,000 clones. The sequenced material came from PBMCs. The receptors derive from a man aged 25-40 years in good health and CMV-seronegative.

The V gene is TRBV28, the J gene TRBJ1-2; 9 bases line up with TRBD1. In germline, CDR1 is MDHEN, CDR2 SYDVKM. This CDR3 is built from 17 residues. V gave up 3 bases and J gave up 0 bases; unmatched junction bases: 8. The CDR3 is CASSFSGQGPANYGYTF. CDR3 coding DNA: TGTGCCAGCAGTTTCTCGGGACAGGGTCCAGCTAACTATGGCTACACCTTC.

The rearrangement joins TRBV19 to TRBJ2-3; 7 bases fit TRBD2. Germline trimming cut 7 bases from V and 3 bases from J; bases unmatched to any gene: 7. Looked up from germline, CDR1 is LNHDA and CDR2 is SQIVND (reference sequence). CDR3 length: 14 residues. This CDR3 reads CASTATSTTDTQYF. The CDR3, as DNA: TGTGCCAGTACGGCGACTAGCACAACAGATACGCAGTATTTT.

As to this clone: The sample has other DNA sequences that encode this CDR3 too. The V call is TRBV7-2, the J call TRBJ1-5, with a weak D call TRBD1 (5 bases). CDR3 length: 14 residues. CDR1 is SGHTA and CDR2 is FQGNSA in the germline V gene. V dropped 2 bases and J dropped 4 bases, with 9 bases sitting between them. Here the CDR3 reads CASSLRGGNQPQHF. CDR3 coding DNA: TGTGCCAGCAGCTTAAGGGGAGGGAATCAGCCCCAGCATTTT.

As DNA, the CDR3 is TGTGCCTGGAACGAGGGGGCGCACCAAGAGACCCAGTACTTC. It encodes CAWNEGAHQETQYF. The chain recombines TRBV30 with TRBJ2-5, with 7 nucleotides matching TRBD1. CDR3 length equals 14 residues. Germline values: CDR1 GTSNPN, CDR2 SVGIG (reference sequence). Trimming at V came to 4 bases and at J to 0 bases, leaving 5 bases not matched to a gene.

This chain joins TRBV11-2 and TRBJ2-3; TRBD2 agrees at 8 bases. The germline CDR1 and CDR2 sequences are SGHAT and FQNNGV. The CDR3 contains 16 residues. The V segment lost 0 bases and the J segment 5 bases; nucleotides outside the gene matches: 7. The CDR3 bases are TGTGCCAGCAGCTTAGAAGTCCAGCGGGAGAGAGATACGCAGTATTTT. Translated, it gives CASSLEVQRERDTQYF.

The CDR3 region is CSVGAGVHIQYF. The DNA of the CDR3 is TGCAGCGTTGGGGCAGGGGTACACATTCAGTACTTC. The gene calls are TRBV29-1 and TRBJ2-4; perhaps TRBD1 as D (6 bases). CDR1 is SQVTM and CDR2 is ANQGSEA in the germline V gene. CDR3 length equals 12 residues. The V gene lost 4 bases and the J gene lost 8 bases, with 12 bases spanning the gap.

The chain has TRBV7-2 and TRBJ2-5; 7 positions agree with TRBD1. Germline loops: CDR1 SGHTA, CDR2 FQGNSA. The V and J ends lost 6 bases and 5 bases, in that order; junction bases with no gene match: 9. The CDR3 loop spans 14 amino acids. The CDR3 here is CASSSTGARETQYF. In nucleotides, the CDR3 is TGTGCCAGCAGTTCCACAGGGGCCAGGGAGACCCAGTACTTC.

V and J are TRBV7-2 and TRBJ2-2; D unclear. CDR1 and CDR2 (germline): SGHTA, FQGNSA. The V gene lost 0 bases and the J gene lost 3 bases, with 8 bases spanning the gap. This CDR3 comprises 15 residues. CDR3 nucleotide sequence: TGTGCCAGCAGCTTAGCTTACTCCGACACCGGGGAGCTGTTTTTT. Encoded protein: CASSLAYSDTGELFF.

In nucleotides, the CDR3 is TGCGCCAGCAGCCAGGGATCCGGGACTACCACCGACGAGCAGTACTTC. It is translated as CASSQGSGTTTDEQYF. V and J are TRBV4-1 and TRBJ2-7, with 7 bases matching TRBD2. The trim removed 3 bases at V and 5 bases at J, leaving 13 bases unmatched. The CDR3 runs to 16 residues. CDR1 is MGHRA, CDR2 YSYEKL, per germline.

The chain links TRBV30 to TRBJ1-3; D is perhaps TRBD1 (6 bases). CDR1 and CDR2 from the germline V gene are GTSNPN and SVGIG (reference sequence). V was pared by 4 bases and J by 3 bases, with 10 bases between. There are 13 residues in the CDR3. This CDR3 is CAWNRVIGNTIYF. Written as DNA, the CDR3 is TGTGCCTGGAACAGGGTGATTGGAAACACCATATATTTT.

The chain couples TRBV19 to TRBJ1-3; 7 bases are shared with TRBD1. Germline V gene data show CDR1 as LNHDA and CDR2 as SQIVND (reference sequence). This CDR3 is 15 amino acids long. The trim removed 4 bases at V and 2 bases at J, leaving 5 bases unmatched. The CDR3 is CASSTRQGTGNTIYF. The DNA of the CDR3 is TGTGCCAGTAGTACCCGACAGGGAACTGGAAACACCATATATTTT.

The rearrangement joins TRBV9 to TRBJ2-5; 10 positions agree with TRBD1. Germline V gene sequence: CDR1 SGDLS, CDR2 YYNGEE. Germline trimming cut 4 bases from V and 5 bases from J; bases unmatched to any gene: 11. The CDR3 totals 16 residues. The CDR3 loop is CASSTRDRGDGETQYF. CDR3 coding DNA: TGTGCCAGCAGCACCCGGGACAGGGGAGATGGTGAGACCCAGTACTTC.

The gene calls are TRBV18 and TRBJ2-7; 10 nucleotides agree with TRBD1. The CDR3 consists of 14 residues. CDR1 KGHSH and CDR2 LQKENI come from the germline V gene. With 3 bases clipped from V and 4 bases from J, the junction kept 3 bases outside the gene matches. The CDR3 loop is CASSPGTGEYEQYF. CDR3 in DNA: TGTGCCAGCTCACCCGGGACAGGGGAATACGAGCAGTACTTC.

The gene calls are TRBV14 and TRBJ1-3, with D maybe TRBD1 (6 bases). The CDR3 spans 15 residues. Germline V gene data show CDR1 as SGHDN and CDR2 as FVKESK. The germline V and J ends were trimmed by 0 bases and 4 bases, with 10 bases remaining between them. CDR3 nucleotides: TGTGCCAGCAGCCAAGAATGGGACAAAGGAAACACCATATATTTT. It specifies CASSQEWDKGNTIYF.

The V and J genes are TRBV28 and TRBJ1-1; 7 bases agree with TRBD1. The J segment lost 1 base and the V segment lost 5 bases, leaving 4 bases of the junction unmatched. The CDR3 contains 14 residues. Germline V lookup: CDR1 MDHEN, CDR2 SYDVKM. As DNA, the CDR3 is TGTGCCAGCAGTCTCAGGGGGGAGAACACTGAAGCTTTCTTT. Protein: CASSLRGENTEAFF.

This chain uses TRBV5-1 with TRBJ2-5, with D possibly TRBD2 on 6 matching bases. Germline-derived CDR1 and CDR2 are SGHRS and YFSETQ. This CDR3 is built from 14 residues. Trimming took off 4 bases at V and 2 bases at J, with 12 bases between the two ends. CDR3 sequence (DNA): TGCGCCAGCAGCCCCTGGGAGGATCAAGAGACCCAGTACTTC. It is translated as CASSPWEDQETQYF.

The rearrangement links TRBV30 to TRBJ2-3; unclear D gene. Looked up from germline, CDR1 is GTSNPN and CDR2 is SVGIG (reference sequence). The CDR3 has 11 amino acids. Trimming stripped 5 bases from V and 4 bases from J, with 7 bases between. The CDR3 DNA reads TGTGCCTGGCGACGGGCAGATACGCAGTATTTT. It encodes CAWRRADTQYF.

V gene TRBV6-5 combines with J gene TRBJ1-2; possible D gene TRBD1, 5 bases. This CDR3 is built from 11 residues. Germline V gene lookup returns CDR1 MNHEY and CDR2 SVGAGI. Between the trimmed V and J ends, which lost 4 bases and 8 bases, there was a span of 8 bases. CDR3: CASSSGGGYTF. The CDR3 bases are TGTGCCAGCAGTTCTGGGGGGGGCTACACCTTC.

DNA for the CDR3: TGTGCCAGCAGCTTAAGTGCGGGAGACGAAAAACTGTTTTTT. This codes for CASSLSAGDEKLFF. This rearrangement joins TRBV7-3 to TRBJ1-4; D gene ambiguous. CDR1 and CDR2 (germline): SGHTA, FQGTGA. Trimming removed 1 base from V and 8 bases from J, with 11 bases in between. There are 14 residues in the CDR3.

The V and J genes are TRBV5-6 and TRBJ1-1; 8 bases map to TRBD1. Unmatched junction bases numbered 7, after V lost 5 bases and J lost 4 bases. Germline CDR1 SGHDT, CDR2 YYEEEE. The CDR3 length is 14 residues. The CDR3 protein is CASRSRQGLTEAFF. The CDR3 nucleotides read TGTGCCAGCAGGTCTCGACAGGGGCTCACTGAAGCTTTCTTT.

The rearrangement uses TRBV10-3 and TRBJ1-5, with D possibly being TRBD1 (6 bases). Germline CDR1 is ENHRY and CDR2 is SYGVKD. V was pared by 7 bases and J by 7 bases, with 14 bases between. The CDR3 has 13 residues. As DNA, the CDR3 is TGTGCCATCAAGAAGGGGGTAGGGCAGCCCCAGCATTTT. Residues: CAIKKGVGQPQHF.

This chain links TRBV21-1 with TRBJ2-3; the table's TRBD2 call for D was not verified on the DNA. TRBV21-1 is reported as a pseudogene. The CDR3 is 17 amino acids. CDR3 region: CASSKVQLLAFRDTQYF. The CDR3 DNA follows: TGTGCCAGCAGCAAAGTCCAATTACTAGCTTTCCGAGATACGCAGTATTTT.

V usage is TRBV27 and J usage is TRBJ2-3; TRBD1 matches at 9 bases. This CDR3 comprises 14 residues. The V gene's germline CDR1 is MNHEY and CDR2 SMNVEV (reference sequence). Germline trimming cut 6 bases from V and 4 bases from J; bases unmatched to any gene: 5. The CDR3 region is CASREGTGSDTQYF. The DNA for the CDR3 is TGTGCCAGCAGGGAAGGGACAGGGTCAGATACGCAGTATTTT.

The gene calls are TRBV27 and TRBJ2-4, with 11 bases aligning to TRBD1. Trimming took 5 bases from V and 4 from J; bases not matched to a gene: 4. This CDR3 has 15 residues. Germline CDR1 is MNHEY and CDR2 is SMNVEV (reference sequence). The CDR3 loop reads CASSPGTGGKNIQYF. The CDR3 nucleotides read TGTGCCAGCAGTCCCGGGACAGGGGGAAAAAACATTCAGTACTTC.

The chain links TRBV6-5 to TRBJ2-1; TRBD2 matches 12 bases. Trimming cost V 5 bases and J 9 bases; bases outside gene matches: 8. The CDR3 contains 15 residues. In germline, CDR1 is MNHEY, CDR2 SVGAGI. The CDR3 sequence: CASSRLAGAGGEQFF. Here the CDR3 DNA reads TGTGCCAGCAGTAGACTAGCGGGAGCCGGAGGTGAGCAGTTCTTC.

V and J are TRBV7-3 and TRBJ2-3; D call uncertain. Germline V gives CDR1 SGHTA, CDR2 FQGTGA. Trimming shortened V by 3 bases and J by 0 bases, and 7 bases separated the two germline ends. The CDR3 is 14 amino acids. The CDR3: CASSLSPSTDTQYF. DNA for the CDR3: TGTGCCAGCAGCTTGAGCCCTAGCACAGATACGCAGTATTTT.